Shown below are 2 T cell receptor beta chains from a single sample sequenced in a study of shared clonotypes between healthy human individuals. Some clones are missing from TCRdb's copy, which holds only in-frame ones; the method was immunoSEQ multiplex PCR. The sample lists about 2.1 million clones; 90% to 95% were seen once. In the naive CD8 group, cells lacked CD45RO and were positively selected for CCR7, so terminally differentiated effector memory CD45RA+ cells were left out. Sequencing was done on a sample of naive CD8+ T cells from PBMCs. All receptors come from a man between 18 and 29 years old in good health. Some clones in this sample may be carry-over from other donors' samples.

This chain connects TRBV10-3 to TRBJ2-7; TRBD2 agrees at 8 bases. Germline V gene lookup returns CDR1 ENHRY and CDR2 SYGVKD. The CDR3 runs to 16 residues. V dropped 3 bases and J dropped 2; count of bases not matched to a gene: 9. CDR3 amino acids: CAISEGQRESTYEQYF. The DNA of the CDR3 is TGTGCCATCAGTGAAGGGCAGCGGGAGTCCACCTACGAGCAGTACTTC.

This clone has only a few counts. Other DNA sequences of this sample code for an identical CDR3. The chain recombines TRBV6-6 with TRBJ2-7; maybe TRBD1 (6 bases). V was pared by 0 bases and J by 0 bases, with 6 bases between. This CDR3 has 14 residues. Germline V gives CDR1 MNHNY, CDR2 SVGAGI (reference sequence). This CDR3 is CASSYSDSSYEQYF. In DNA, the CDR3 is TGTGCCAGCAGTTACTCGGACAGCTCCTACGAGCAGTACTTC.